The present T cell receptor beta chain was sequenced within a study of a mutant IDH1 vaccine in newly diagnosed glioma. Produced via immunoSEQ multiplex PCR; TCRdb's table is partial and in-frame only. The repertoire holds about 40,000 clones, with approximately 90% as singletons. Note on this clone: Its target is unknown.

Time point noted: week 5, during vaccination. Each dose delivered 300 ug of mutant IDH1 20-mer peptide subcutaneously with imiquimod. This CDR3 has 15 residues. In germline, CDR1 is SGHRS, CDR2 YFSETQ. Trimming shortened V by 4 bases and J by 1 base, and 15 bases separated the two germline ends. The sample consisted of PBMCs, taken from a glioma patient whose treatment included an IDH1 peptide vaccine. The chain is built from TRBV5-1 and TRBJ2-7; D possibly matches TRBD1 or TRBD2 (5 bases each). The TCR was taken from a man aged 45 to 65 with glioma. In nucleotides, the CDR3 is TGCGCCAGCAGCATCACCGGGGACGCGTCCTACGAGCAGTACTTC. Protein product: CASSITGDASYEQYF.